Sequencing of this T cell receptor (beta chain) was carried out in a study of monozygotic twins with inflammatory bowel disease. Per TCR library, approximately 3.5 ug of total RNA was used. A 6-nucleotide sample barcode was carried by the UMIs, which template switching added. TCRdb reprocessed the 5' RACE reads and stores each CDR3 protein as one record, lacking DNA. This sample's table reports some 160,000 distinct CDR3 sequences. Sampling involved one blood draw (less than 2.7 ml) for every donor. The germline V gene encodes CDR1 SGHVS and CDR2 FQNEAQ. There are 16 residues in the CDR3. The clonotype was recovered from a human donor with ulcerative colitis or Crohn's disease, or a healthy co-twin of an affected twin (not recorded which). Sequencing was performed on blood. This chain uses TRBV7-8 with TRBJ2-1; absent DNA, TCRdb's TRBD2 call cannot be checked. The CDR3 is CASSLGTSGSYNEQFF.